Below are 14 T cell receptor beta chains sequenced from a single sample in a study of long-term antiretroviral therapy in people with HIV. Survey-level immunoSEQ v3.0 assays were run. TCRdb keeps only in-frame clones here, not all; method: immunoSEQ multiplex PCR. The table lists approximately 18,000 clones, roughly nine tenths of them singletons. Sequenced here: unsorted PBMCs, sampled 0.6 years after starting antiretroviral therapy. Receptor source: a woman in her thirties or forties with HIV.

Only one count was recorded for this clone. The chain links TRBV5-4 to TRBJ2-5, with 7 positions matching TRBD2. V was pared by 2 bases and J by 5 bases, with 15 bases of the junction left unmatched. CDR1 is SGHNT and CDR2 is YYREEE in the germline V gene (reference sequence). The CDR3 is made up of 17 amino acids. Here the CDR3 DNA reads TGTGCCAGCAGCTTACCCCAGCGGGGCGTCAGTGGGGAGACCCAGTACTTC. Its protein product is CASSLPQRGVSGETQYF. Full variable domain (outside the CDR3, taken from reference TRBV5-4 and TRBJ2-5): ETGVTQSPTHLIKTRGQQVTLRCSSQSGHNTVSWYQQALGQGPQFIFQYYREEENGRGNFPPRFSGLQFPNYSSELNVNALELDDSALYLCASSLPQRGVSGETQYFGPGTRLLVL.

The chain uses TRBV6-6 and TRBJ2-1; TRBD2 agrees at 11 bases. V lost 7 bases and J lost 6; bases outside the gene matches: 5. CDR1 MNHNY and CDR2 SVGAGI come from the germline V gene (reference sequence). This CDR3 region has 14 residues. The CDR3 loop reads CASTQGLAGNEQFF. The CDR3 DNA reads as TGTGCCAGCACCCAAGGACTAGCGGGCAATGAGCAGTTCTTC.

CDR3 protein: CASSSGLADVTDTQYF. DNA of the CDR3: TGTGCCAGCAGCTCCGGACTAGCGGATGTCACAGATACGCAGTATTTT. The V call is TRBV7-9, the J call TRBJ2-3; 10 bases match TRBD2. The J segment lost 2 bases and the V segment lost 4 bases, leaving 6 bases of the junction unmatched. This CDR3 contains 16 residues. CDR1 and CDR2 (germline): SEHNR, FQNEAQ (reference sequence).

The rearrangement joins TRBV6-1 to TRBJ1-1; perhaps TRBD1 as D (6 bases). The length of the CDR3 is 14 residues. CDR1 and CDR2 (germline): MNHNS, SASEGT. V shed 8 bases and J shed 7 bases, with 20 bases lying between them. CDR3 amino acids: CASHRERGWVEAFF. CDR3 DNA sequence: TGTGCCAGCCATAGGGAGAGGGGGTGGGTTGAAGCTTTCTTT.

The rearrangement uses TRBV7-9 and TRBJ1-4, with D possibly being TRBD1 (6 bases). V lost 3 bases and J lost 8, with 22 bases in between. Germline V gene sequence: CDR1 SEHNR, CDR2 FQNEAQ (reference sequence). The CDR3 has 17 residues. CDR3: CASSFPSLGGAGEKLFF. The CDR3 DNA reads as TGTGCCAGCAGCTTCCCTTCCTTGGGGGGGGCTGGGGAAAAACTGTTTTTT.

V usage is TRBV6-6 and J usage is TRBJ2-5; D is tentatively TRBD1 or TRBD2 (6 bases each). The V gene lost 4 bases and the J gene lost 4 bases, with 13 bases spanning the gap. The CDR3 runs 14 residues. Germline assignment: CDR1 MNHNY and CDR2 SVGAGI (reference sequence). CDR3 residues: CASSFGGRSETQYF. The CDR3 DNA sequence: TGTGCCAGCAGTTTCGGGGGCCGGTCAGAGACCCAGTACTTC.

The V gene is TRBV4-1, the J gene TRBJ1-4; D may be TRBD1 (5 bases). The CDR3 sequence is 16 residues long. CDR1 and CDR2 from the germline V gene are MGHRA and YSYEKL. The germline V and J ends were trimmed by 3 bases and 4 bases, with 15 bases remaining between them. The CDR3 protein is CASSQGWRDLNEKLFF. DNA for the CDR3: TGCGCCAGCAGCCAGGGCTGGAGGGACCTTAATGAAAAACTGTTTTTT.

The genes are TRBV6-1 and TRBJ1-4; D call uncertain. Per the germline V gene, CDR1 is MNHNS and CDR2 is SASEGT. Deletions cut 5 bases from V and 8 bases from J, with 12 bases between. This CDR3 is 13 amino acids long. The CDR3 here is CASSTGNREKLFF. The CDR3, as DNA: TGTGCCAGCAGTACTGGTAATCGAGAAAAACTGTTTTTT.

The chain is built from TRBV4-3 and TRBJ2-1; 10 bases agree with TRBD2. Germline values: CDR1 LGHNA, CDR2 YSLEER. CDR3 length: 14 residues. Germline trimming cut 6 bases from V and 10 bases from J; bases unmatched to any gene: 9. The CDR3 here is CASRGLADLGEQFF. In DNA form, the CDR3 reads TGCGCCAGCAGAGGACTAGCGGACTTAGGGGAGCAGTTCTTC.

The CDR3 here is CASRDRSSGNTIYF. The CDR3 DNA follows: TGTGCCAGCAGGGACAGGAGCTCTGGAAACACCATATATTTT. The chain uses TRBV6-5 and TRBJ1-3, with 7 bases matching TRBD1. Germline V gene sequence: CDR1 MNHEY, CDR2 SVGAGI. V was pared by 6 bases and J by 0 bases, with 2 bases of the junction left unmatched. This CDR3 has 14 amino acids.

The chain carries TRBV5-1 and TRBJ1-1; D perhaps matches TRBD1 (6 bases). Trimming left V 0 bases short and J 0 bases short, with 18 bases between. The germline CDR1 and CDR2 sequences are SGHRS and YFSETQ. This CDR3 has 18 amino acids. The CDR3 sequence is CASSLGVGGAKVNTEAFF. The CDR3 region has the DNA TGCGCCAGCAGCTTGGGGGTGGGGGGCGCGAAGGTGAACACTGAAGCTTTCTTT.

The chain is built from TRBV7-9 and TRBJ1-1; D gene ambiguous. Germline V lookup: CDR1 SEHNR, CDR2 FQNEAQ (reference sequence). The CDR3 loop spans 12 amino acids. V dropped 8 bases and J dropped 1 base, with 8 bases sitting between them. This CDR3 is CASGDGNTEAFF. CDR3 nucleotide sequence: TGTGCCAGCGGTGATGGGAACACTGAAGCTTTCTTT.

The chain joins TRBV27 to TRBJ2-7; 8 nucleotides align to TRBD1. CDR3 size: 19 residues. Trimming at V came to 2 bases and at J to 0 bases, leaving 15 bases not matched to a gene. The V gene's germline CDR1 is MNHEY and CDR2 SMNVEV (reference sequence). CDR3 sequence (DNA): TGTGCCAGCAGTTTACCACCCTTGGGTGCAGGGGGCGGCTCCTACGAGCAGTACTTC. Translating it yields CASSLPPLGAGGGSYEQYF.

The genes are TRBV29-1 and TRBJ1-1; D is perhaps TRBD1 (6 bases). The germline CDR1 and CDR2 sequences are SQVTM and ANQGSEA. The CDR3 has 13 amino acids. The ends were cut back, 6 bases at V and 2 bases at J, with 13 bases in the middle. The CDR3 here is CSVLGTSNTEAFF. Written as DNA, the CDR3 is TGCAGCGTCCTAGGGACATCTAACACTGAAGCTTTCTTT.